The clone carrying this TCR beta chain was detected a few times. Its antigen is unidentified. Following RNA extraction, reverse transcription yielded cDNA that acted as the sequencing template. The data were produced by immunoSEQ multiplex PCR, yet TCRdb's version contains in-frame clones alone and is incomplete. Among approximately 110,000 clones listed, less than 70% were seen once. This sample's treatment: oral pan-JAK inhibitor, 5-10 mg twice daily. Alopecia areata patients provided lesional scalp punch biopsies and peripheral blood. The source of the sample is a study of CD8+ T cells in alopecia areata. The study's findings and limits: Within the top 100, expanded CD8+ clones significantly decreased with tofacitinib, as did scalp clonality. Between patients, shared TCR sequences were less clear than in mice. This was possibly due in part to HLA diversity in the patient population. There were many expanded lesional clones persisting in scalp and blood during tofacitinib.

The CDR3 extends over 11 amino acids. Germline lookup yields CDR1 GTSNPN and CDR2 SVGIG (reference sequence). Trimming cost V 5 bases and J 12 bases, with 16 bases left between them. The clonotype originates from a human donor with alopecia areata. This rearrangement joins TRBV30 to TRBJ1-2; D not resolved. Source: CD4+ T cells sorted from blood, taken at week 24, from a patient treated with tofacitinib. This CDR3 is CAWSSDSADTF. In DNA, the CDR3 is TGTGCCTGGTCTTCGGACTCCGCCGACACCTTC. Looking up the rest from reference TRBV30 and TRBJ1-2 gives the full variable domain: SQTIHQWPATLVQPVGSPLSLECTVEGTSNPNLYWYRQAAGRGLQLLFYSVGIGQISSEVPQNLSASRPQDRQFILSSKKLLLSDSGFYLCAWSSDSADTFGSGTRLTVV.